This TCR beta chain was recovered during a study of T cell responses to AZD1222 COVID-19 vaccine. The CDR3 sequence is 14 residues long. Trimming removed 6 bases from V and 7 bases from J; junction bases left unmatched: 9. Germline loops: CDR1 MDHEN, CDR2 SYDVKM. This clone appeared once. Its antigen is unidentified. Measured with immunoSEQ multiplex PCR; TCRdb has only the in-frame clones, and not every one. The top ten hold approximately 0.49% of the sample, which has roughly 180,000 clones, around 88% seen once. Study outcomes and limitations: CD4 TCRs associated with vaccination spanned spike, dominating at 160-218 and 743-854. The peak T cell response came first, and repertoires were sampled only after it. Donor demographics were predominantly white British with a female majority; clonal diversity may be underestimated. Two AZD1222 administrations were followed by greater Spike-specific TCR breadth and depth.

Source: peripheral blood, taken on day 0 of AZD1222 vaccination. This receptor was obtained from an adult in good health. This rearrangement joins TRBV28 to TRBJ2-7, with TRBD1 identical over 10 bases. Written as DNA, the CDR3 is TGTGCCAGCAGCTCCGGGACAGGGGTGGGAGAGCAGTACTTC. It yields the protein CASSSGTGVGEQYF.